A single sample gave rise to the 8 T cell receptor beta chains below, sequenced in a study of shared clonotypes between healthy human individuals. Data came from immunoSEQ multiplex PCR; TCRdb stores just in-frame clones and leaves some out. The data contain fewer than 650,000 clones, over 65% of them singletons. The sample comprised PBMCs. All receptors come from a woman aged 40 to 49 in good health. Some clones in this sample may be carry-over from other donors' samples.

The chain combines TRBV9 with TRBJ2-7; D call uncertain. With 0 bases removed from V and 2 bases from J, the gap between germline ends came to 9 bases. Germline CDR1 and CDR2: SGDLS and YYNGEE. The CDR3 is made up of 14 amino acids. CDR3 coding DNA: TGTGCCAGCAGCGTAGACGGCCAGACCTACGAGCAGTACTTC. Its translation: CASSVDGQTYEQYF.

This chain uses TRBV10-3 with TRBJ2-7, with unresolved D. Looked up from germline, CDR1 is ENHRY and CDR2 is SYGVKD. This CDR3 region has 11 residues. V was shortened by 3 bases and J by 6 bases, with 6 bases between the two germline ends. This CDR3 is CAISELTEQYF. The CDR3 coding sequence is TGTGCCATCAGTGAACTGACCGAGCAGTACTTC.

This clone appeared a few times. This chain connects TRBV6-5 to TRBJ2-1; no clear D gene. V was pared by 6 bases and J by 3 bases, with 9 bases between. The CDR3 loop spans 13 amino acids. Germline V gene lookup returns CDR1 MNHEY and CDR2 SVGAGI. The CDR3 DNA is TGTGCCAGCAGGGTCGACTTCTACAATGAGCAGTTCTTC. The encoded protein is CASRVDFYNEQFF.

The genes are TRBV28 and TRBJ2-7; no clear D gene. V lost 10 bases and J 2 bases, leaving 9 bases between the germline ends. The CDR3 has 11 amino acids. The germline V gene has CDR1 MDHEN and CDR2 SYDVKM. CDR3 sequence (DNA): TGTGCCACCCTGTCGGCCTACGAGCAGTACTTC. Protein sequence: CATLSAYEQYF.

This sequence joins TRBV5-1 and TRBJ1-5; no reliable D call. V lost 4 bases and J 3 bases, leaving 8 bases between the germline ends. Germline values: CDR1 SGHRS, CDR2 YFSETQ. The CDR3 consists of 13 residues. The CDR3 reads CASSAEINQPQHF. In DNA, the CDR3 is TGCGCCAGCAGCGCTGAAATCAATCAGCCCCAGCATTTT.

The J gene is TRBJ2-7, the V gene TRBV27, with 8 bases that match TRBD2. The junction had 10 bases not matched to a gene; V was cut back by 3 bases and J by 9 bases. Germline-derived CDR1 and CDR2 are MNHEY and SMNVEV (reference sequence). This CDR3 is 14 amino acids long. In DNA form, the CDR3 reads TGTGCCAGCAGTTTTACAGCGGGAGTGTATGGGCAGTACTTC. Translating gives CASSFTAGVYGQYF.

The rearrangement links TRBV29-1 to TRBJ2-3; a weak D match, TRBD2 (6 bases). Germline lookup yields CDR1 SQVTM and CDR2 ANQGSEA. The CDR3 is 15 amino acids. V lost 6 bases to trimming and J lost 3 bases, with 19 bases between them. CDR3 sequence: CSVLKRDSPTDTQYF. CDR3 bases: TGCAGCGTCCTAAAAAGGGACTCCCCGACAGATACGCAGTATTTT.

This chain uses TRBV18 with TRBJ2-7, with a weak D call TRBD2 (5 bases). The CDR3 runs to 11 residues. The germline CDR1 and CDR2 sequences are KGHSH and LQKENI. The ends were cut back, 3 bases at V and 5 bases at J, with 5 bases in the middle. The CDR3 DNA follows: TGTGCCAGCTCACCGGGAGACGAGCAGTACTTC. Its protein product is CASSPGDEQYF. The full variable domain, completed using reference TRBV18 and TRBJ2-7, is NAGVMQNPRHLVRRRGQEARLRCSPMKGHSHVYWYRQLPEEGLKFMVYLQKENIIDESGMPKERFSAEFPKEGPSILRIQQVVRGDSAAYFCASSPGDEQYFGPGTRLTVT.